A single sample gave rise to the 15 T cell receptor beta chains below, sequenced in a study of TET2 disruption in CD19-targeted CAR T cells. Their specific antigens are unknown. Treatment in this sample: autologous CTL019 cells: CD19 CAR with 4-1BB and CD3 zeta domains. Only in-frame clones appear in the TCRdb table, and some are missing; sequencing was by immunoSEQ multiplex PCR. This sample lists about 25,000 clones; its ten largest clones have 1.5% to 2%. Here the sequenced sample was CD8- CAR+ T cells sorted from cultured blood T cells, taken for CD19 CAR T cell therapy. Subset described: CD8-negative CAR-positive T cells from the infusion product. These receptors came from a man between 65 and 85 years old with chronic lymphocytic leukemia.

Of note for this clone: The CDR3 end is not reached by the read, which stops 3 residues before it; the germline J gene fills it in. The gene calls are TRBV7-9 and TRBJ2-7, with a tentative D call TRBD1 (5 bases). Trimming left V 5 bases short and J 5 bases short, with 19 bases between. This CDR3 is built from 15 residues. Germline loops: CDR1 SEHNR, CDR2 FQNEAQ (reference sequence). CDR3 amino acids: CASSPTAGRRDEQYF. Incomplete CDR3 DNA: TGTGCCAGCAGCCCAACGGCAGGGCGACGTGACGAG.

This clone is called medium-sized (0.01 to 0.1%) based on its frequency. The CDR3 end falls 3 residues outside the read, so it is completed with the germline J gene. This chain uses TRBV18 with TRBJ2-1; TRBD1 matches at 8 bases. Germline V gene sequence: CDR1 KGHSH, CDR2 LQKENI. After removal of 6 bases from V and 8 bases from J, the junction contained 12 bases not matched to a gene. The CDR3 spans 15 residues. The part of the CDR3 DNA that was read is TGTGCCAGCTCCATCACCCCAGGGGGCATTGATGAG. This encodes CASSITPGGIDE. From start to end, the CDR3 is CASSITPGGIDEQFF.

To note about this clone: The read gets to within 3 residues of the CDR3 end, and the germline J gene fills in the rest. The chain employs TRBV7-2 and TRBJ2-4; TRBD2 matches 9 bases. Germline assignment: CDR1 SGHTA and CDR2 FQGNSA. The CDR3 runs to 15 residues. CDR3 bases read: TGTGCCAGCAGCACCAGACTAGCGGAGGGGGAGACT. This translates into CASSTRLAEGET. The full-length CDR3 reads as CASSTRLAEGETQYF.

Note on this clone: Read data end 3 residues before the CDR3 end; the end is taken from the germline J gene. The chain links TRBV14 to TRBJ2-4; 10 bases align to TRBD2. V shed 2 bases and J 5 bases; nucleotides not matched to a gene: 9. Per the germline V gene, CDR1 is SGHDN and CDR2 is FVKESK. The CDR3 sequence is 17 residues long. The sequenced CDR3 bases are TGTGCCAGCAGCCAATCAGCGGGGGGGCCCAGAGAAAACATT. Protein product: CASSQSAGGPRENI. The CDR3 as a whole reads CASSQSAGGPRENIQYF.

This CDR3 reads CASSQGLPGFYYDYTF. CDR3 bases read: TGTGCCAGCTCACAAGGACTACCAGGGTTCTACTACGAC. The rearrangement uses TRBV18 and TRBJ1-2; perhaps TRBD1 as D (5 bases). The sequence runs out 3 residues before the end of the CDR3; the remainder is reconstructed from the germline J gene. Germline V gene data show CDR1 as KGHSH and CDR2 as LQKENI. The CDR3 is 16 amino acids.

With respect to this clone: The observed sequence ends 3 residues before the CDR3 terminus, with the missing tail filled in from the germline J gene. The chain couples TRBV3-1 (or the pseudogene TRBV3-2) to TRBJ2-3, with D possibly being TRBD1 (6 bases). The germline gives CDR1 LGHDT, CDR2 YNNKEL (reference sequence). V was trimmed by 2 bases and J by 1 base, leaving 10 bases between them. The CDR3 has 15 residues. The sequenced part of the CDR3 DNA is TGTGCCAGCAGCCAAACAGGGAGCCGCACAGATACG. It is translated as CASSQTGSRTDT. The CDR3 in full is CASSQTGSRTDTQYF.

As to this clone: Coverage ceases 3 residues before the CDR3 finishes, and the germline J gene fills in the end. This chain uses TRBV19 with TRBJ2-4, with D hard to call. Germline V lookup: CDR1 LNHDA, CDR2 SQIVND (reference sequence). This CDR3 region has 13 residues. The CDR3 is CASKRSSNQPQYF. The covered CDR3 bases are TGTGCCAGCAAACGGAGTAGCAATCAGCCT.

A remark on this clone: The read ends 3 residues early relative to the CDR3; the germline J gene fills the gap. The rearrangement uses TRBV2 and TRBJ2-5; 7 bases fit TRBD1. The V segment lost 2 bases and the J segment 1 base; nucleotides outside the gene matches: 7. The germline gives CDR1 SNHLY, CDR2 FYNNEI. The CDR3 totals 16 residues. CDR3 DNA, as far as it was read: TGTGCCAGCAGTGAACACAGGGGTTTATCCCAAGAGACC. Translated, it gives CASSEHRGLSQET. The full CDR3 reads CASSEHRGLSQETQYF.

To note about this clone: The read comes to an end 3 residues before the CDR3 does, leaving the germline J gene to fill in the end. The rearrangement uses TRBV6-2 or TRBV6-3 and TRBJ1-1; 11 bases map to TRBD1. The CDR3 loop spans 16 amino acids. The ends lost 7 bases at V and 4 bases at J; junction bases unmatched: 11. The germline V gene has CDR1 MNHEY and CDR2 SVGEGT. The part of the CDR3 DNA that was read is TGTGCCAGCATGAAAGGACAGGGGGCTACTAGCACTGAA. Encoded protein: CASMKGQGATSTE. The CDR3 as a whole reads CASMKGQGATSTEAFF.

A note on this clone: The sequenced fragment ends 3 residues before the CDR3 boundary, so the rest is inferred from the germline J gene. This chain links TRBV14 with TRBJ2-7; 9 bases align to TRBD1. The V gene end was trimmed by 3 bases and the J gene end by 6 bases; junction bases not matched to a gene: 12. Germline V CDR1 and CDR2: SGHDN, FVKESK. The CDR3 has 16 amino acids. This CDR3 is CASSHLLTGGKGEQYF. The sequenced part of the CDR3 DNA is TGTGCCAGCAGCCATCTACTGACAGGGGGTAAGGGCGAG.

The CDR3 sequence is CSASDSRYEQYF. The part of the CDR3 DNA that was read is TGCAGCGCCTCGGACAGCCGCTACGAG. This chain links TRBV29-1 with TRBJ2-7; D is perhaps TRBD1 (6 bases). The read finishes 3 residues shy of the CDR3 end, and the germline J gene is used to complete it. From germline, CDR1 is SQVTM and CDR2 ANQGSEA. Trimming took 7 bases from V and 3 from J, leaving 13 bases between them. The CDR3 contains 12 residues.

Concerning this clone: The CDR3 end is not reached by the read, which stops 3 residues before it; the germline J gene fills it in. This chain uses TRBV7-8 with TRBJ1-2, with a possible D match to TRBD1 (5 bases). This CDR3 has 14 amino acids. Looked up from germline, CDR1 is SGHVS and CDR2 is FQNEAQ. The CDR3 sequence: CASSLVRDSYDYTF. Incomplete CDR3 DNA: TGTGCCAGCAGCTTGGTGCGGGACTCCTACGAC.

CDR3 loop: CSARDLGGPGELFF. The CDR3 DNA, read in part, is TGCAGTGCTAGAGACCTCGGGGGTCCCGGGGAG. This chain joins TRBV20-1 and TRBJ2-2, with a tentative D call TRBD2 (6 bases). The CDR3 end lies 3 residues beyond the end of the read and is filled in from the germline J gene. Trimming removed 0 bases at V and 6 bases at J, with 11 bases between. This CDR3 has 14 amino acids. The V gene's germline CDR1 is DFQATT and CDR2 SNEGSKA (reference sequence).

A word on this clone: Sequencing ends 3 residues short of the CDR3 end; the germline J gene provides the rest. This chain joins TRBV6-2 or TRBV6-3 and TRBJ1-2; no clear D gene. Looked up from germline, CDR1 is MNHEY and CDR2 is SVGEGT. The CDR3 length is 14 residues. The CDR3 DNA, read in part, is TGTGCCAGCAGTTCTCAACTAGCGGGTGTCAAC. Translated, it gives CASSSQLAGVN. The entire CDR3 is CASSSQLAGVNYTF.

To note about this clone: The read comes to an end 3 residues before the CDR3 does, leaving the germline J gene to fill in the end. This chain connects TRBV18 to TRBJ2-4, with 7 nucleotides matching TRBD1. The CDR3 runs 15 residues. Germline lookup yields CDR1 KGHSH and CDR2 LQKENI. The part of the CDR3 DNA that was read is TGTGCCAGCTCACAATCCGGGACAGCTAACTATGGT. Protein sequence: CASSQSGTANYG. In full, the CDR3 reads CASSQSGTANYGQYF.